These T cell receptor beta chains were read from a single sample in a study of vaccination effects on CD4 cells after COVID-19. For these TCRs, the target antigens are not known. Clones were read by immunoSEQ multiplex PCR, and TCRdb kept only the in-frame ones, dropping some. This sample carries 70,000 to 95,000 clones, approximately 81% of them seen once, and the ten largest clones take roughly 1.8%. The specimen comprised CD4+ T cells from PBMCs cultured with HCoV-229E spike peptides, sampled before COVID-19 vaccination. The receptors originated from a human donor who received a COVID-19 vaccine. Both conserved end residues are part of each CDR3. Fields, in order: J gene, clone size, D gene, V gene, CDR3 DNA, CDR3 protein. The D gene is left open where the match is weak. Clone size is shown for a subset of rows, as once, few, many or a class of expanded clone.

J: TRBJ2-3; size: NA; D: NA; V: TRBV7-2; DNA: TGTGCCAGCAGCTTCCAACGGGGTCGTACGCAGTATTTT; CDR3: CASSFQRGRTQYF
J: TRBJ2-5; size: NA; D: NA; V: TRBV2; DNA: TGTGCCAGCAGGCAGCTCCAAGAGACCCAGTACTTC; CDR3: CASRQLQETQYF
J: TRBJ1-1; size: few; D: NA; V: TRBV2; DNA: TGTGCCAGCAGCCCCAGTGGGGTTTGGAACACTGAAGCTTTCTTT; CDR3: CASSPSGVWNTEAFF
J: TRBJ2-5; size: NA; D: NA; V: TRBV3-1/TRBV3-2; DNA: TGTGCCAGCAGCCAGACGTGGACCCAGTACTTC; CDR3: CASSQTWTQYF
J: TRBJ2-3; size: NA; D: NA; V: TRBV10-2; DNA: TGCGCCAGCAGGGGCCAGAACACAGATACGCAGTATTTT; CDR3: CASRGQNTDTQYF
J: TRBJ1-4; size: NA; D: NA; V: TRBV5-5; DNA: TGTGCCAGCAGCCCCGACAGTAATGAAAAACTGTTTTTT; CDR3: CASSPDSNEKLFF
J: TRBJ1-4; size: NA; D: TRBD1; V: TRBV6-5; DNA: TGTGCCAGCAGCAGGACAGGGGGCGAGGAAAAACTGTTTTTT; CDR3: CASSRTGGEEKLFF
J: TRBJ1-2; size: NA; D: NA; V: TRBV24-1; DNA: TGTGCCACCAGTGATTCCCGGTGGGGCTACACCTTC; CDR3: CATSDSRWGYTF
J: TRBJ2-3; size: NA; D: NA; V: TRBV7-2; DNA: TGTGCCAGCAGTCCCACTGTTGGGGGCGCAGATACGCAGTATTTT; CDR3: CASSPTVGGADTQYF
J: TRBJ2-3; size: NA; D: TRBD1; V: TRBV5-1; DNA: TGCGCCAGCAGCTTGTTGCGGACAGGGTTGGCAGATACGCAGTATTTT; CDR3: CASSLLRTGLADTQYF
J: TRBJ1-1; size: NA; D: TRBD1; V: TRBV6-5; DNA: TGTGCCAGCAGTTTCCAACAGGGGTTGGGAACTGAAGCTTTCTTT; CDR3: CASSFQQGLGTEAFF
J: TRBJ1-2; size: few; D: NA; V: TRBV7-3; DNA: TGTGCCAGCAGCCCGGACAAGAACTATGGCTACACCTTC; CDR3: CASSPDKNYGYTF
J: TRBJ1-4; size: NA; D: NA; V: TRBV7-9; DNA: TGTGCCAGCAGCTTAATAGCCTTTGAAAAACTGTTTTTT; CDR3: CASSLIAFEKLFF
J: TRBJ1-4; size: few; D: NA; V: TRBV3-1/TRBV3-2; DNA: TGTGCCAGCAGCCTTTCTAACTCGGGTGAAAAACTGTTTTTT; CDR3: CASSLSNSGEKLFF
J: TRBJ1-3; size: NA; D: NA; V: TRBV7-9; DNA: TGTGCCGGGCACAGCTCTGGAAACACCATATATTTT; CDR3: CAGHSSGNTIYF
J: TRBJ2-5; size: NA; D: TRBD2; V: TRBV7-2; DNA: TGTGCCAGCAGCCCAGGGGCGGGGGGGGACAAGACCCAGTACTTC; CDR3: CASSPGAGGDKTQYF
J: TRBJ2-5; size: once; D: TRBD2; V: TRBV5-4; DNA: TGTGCCAGCAGCAGGCAGACTAGCTACGAGACCCAGTACTTC; CDR3: CASSRQTSYETQYF
J: TRBJ2-2; size: NA; D: TRBD1; V: TRBV5-1; DNA: TGCGCCAGCAGCCATGGGACAGCAAACACCGGGGAGCTGTTTTTT; CDR3: CASSHGTANTGELFF
J: TRBJ1-2; size: NA; D: NA; V: TRBV7-3; DNA: TGTGCCAGCAGCCTTACAGGCCGCTATGGCTACACCTTC; CDR3: CASSLTGRYGYTF
J: TRBJ1-4; size: NA; D: TRBD1; V: TRBV5-5; DNA: TGTGCCAGCAGCTTGGGCCCGACAGGGGGAAACGAAAAACTGTTTTTT; CDR3: CASSLGPTGGNEKLFF
J: TRBJ1-1; size: NA; D: NA; V: TRBV3-1/TRBV3-2; DNA: TGTGCCAGCAGCCGCGAGGTCGGGGTGGGGAGGAACACTGAAGCTTTCTTT; CDR3: CASSREVGVGRNTEAFF
J: TRBJ2-4; size: NA; D: NA; V: TRBV24-1; DNA: TGTGCCACCAGTAAAAACGGAGAAGCCAAAAACATTCAGTACTTC; CDR3: CATSKNGEAKNIQYF
J: TRBJ2-1; size: few; D: TRBD2; V: TRBV4-3; DNA: TGCGCCAGCAGCCAAGAGTTAGCGGGGGGTGACAATGAGCAGTTCTTC; CDR3: CASSQELAGGDNEQFF
J: TRBJ1-3; size: NA; D: NA; V: TRBV30; DNA: TGTGCCTGGAGTCCCCAGGGGACACTCTCTGGAAACACCATATATTTT; CDR3: CAWSPQGTLSGNTIYF
J: TRBJ2-5; size: NA; D: NA; V: TRBV6-6; DNA: TGTGCCACTTGCCCCAGGAGATCACAAGAGACCCAGTACTTC; CDR3: CATCPRRSQETQYF
J: TRBJ1-5; size: NA; D: NA; V: TRBV30; DNA: TGTGCCTGGGGGGGAGATAGCAATCAGCCCCAGCATTTT; CDR3: CAWGGDSNQPQHF
J: TRBJ1-5; size: NA; D: NA; V: TRBV6-5; DNA: TGTGCCAGCACCTCCTTCGGGGGGAGCAATCAGCCCCAGCATTTT; CDR3: CASTSFGGSNQPQHF
J: TRBJ2-5; size: NA; D: TRBD1; V: TRBV30; DNA: TGTGCCTGGAGCGCAGGTTTTTCGAACAGGGGGTTACAAGAGACCCAGTACTTC; CDR3: CAWSAGFSNRGLQETQYF
J: TRBJ1-1; size: few; D: TRBD1; V: TRBV28; DNA: TGTGCCAGCGCCCCGGGAGGGACAGGGGGCCGGACTGAAGCTTTCTTT; CDR3: CASAPGGTGGRTEAFF
J: TRBJ1-2; size: NA; D: TRBD1; V: TRBV7-2; DNA: TGTGCCAGCAGCCTGACAGGGAATGGCTACACCTTC; CDR3: CASSLTGNGYTF
J: TRBJ2-2; size: few; D: NA; V: TRBV5-5; DNA: TGTGCCAGCAGCTTGGTCGGGGGGCGAGAGGTCGGGGAGCTGTTTTTT; CDR3: CASSLVGGREVGELFF
J: TRBJ1-5; size: few; D: NA; V: TRBV28; DNA: TGTGCCAGCAGAAGGAGCAATCAGCCCCAGCATTTT; CDR3: CASRRSNQPQHF
J: TRBJ2-1; size: NA; D: NA; V: TRBV5-1; DNA: TGCGCCAGCAGCCCAATTGGTGCGACGGGCTACAATGAGCAGTTCTTC; CDR3: CASSPIGATGYNEQFF
J: TRBJ1-4; size: NA; D: NA; V: TRBV4-3; DNA: TGCGCCAGCAGCCCAGAGGTCATGAGAGAAAAACTGTTTTTT; CDR3: CASSPEVMREKLFF